What follows is one T cell receptor beta chain and its context. Its specificity is unknown. MiXCR, applied by TCRdb to the reads, yields one record per CDR3 protein. The sample lists 150,000 or so distinct CDR3 sequences, less than 25% occurring once. The record originates from a study of T cell repertoires in cytomegalovirus infection. About the research overall: Alongside well-studied HLA-B-restricted CMV epitopes, recently identified HLA-C-restricted CMV epitopes were also used. Indications of both CMV infection and matching HLA type were provided by public TCR beta signatures. Whole-study findings and limits: There were carriers of CMV plus the relevant HLA, and cumulative public TCR beta family frequency identified them. The study found HLA-C-restricted CMV-specific TCR beta clonotypes dominating the ex vivo response.

Trimming cost V 5 bases and J 3 bases, with 16 bases left between them. Germline V gene lookup returns CDR1 DFQATT and CDR2 SNEGSKA (reference sequence). CDR3 length: 14 amino acids. The rearrangement uses TRBV20-1 and TRBJ1-2; the D gene is possibly TRBD1 (5 bases). This sequence was found in a human donor in good health (CMV status not recorded). Some clones in this sample may be carry-over from other donors' samples. Sequencing used CD8+ T cells from cultured PBMCs, obtained from culture after CMV antigen stimulation. The CDR3 bases are TGCAGTGCTCGACGGACAAGGGTAGACTATGGCTACACCTTC. Its protein is CSARRTRVDYGYTF.